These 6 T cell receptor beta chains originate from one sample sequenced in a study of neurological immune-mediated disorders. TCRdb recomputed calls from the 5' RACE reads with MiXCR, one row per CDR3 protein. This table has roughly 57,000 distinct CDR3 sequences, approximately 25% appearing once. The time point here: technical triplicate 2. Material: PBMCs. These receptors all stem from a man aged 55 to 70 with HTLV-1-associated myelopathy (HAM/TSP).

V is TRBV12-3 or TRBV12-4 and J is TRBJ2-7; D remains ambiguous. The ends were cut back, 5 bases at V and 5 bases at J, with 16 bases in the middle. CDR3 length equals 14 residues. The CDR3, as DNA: TGTGCCAGCAGTCAACGGGCCCGAAGGAACGAGCAGTACTTC. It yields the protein CASSQRARRNEQYF.

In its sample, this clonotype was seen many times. The DNA for the CDR3 is TGCGCCAGCAGCTCTTGGACCGAGAACACTGAAGCTTTCTTT. Translated: CASSSWTENTEAFF. The chain employs TRBV5-1 and TRBJ1-1; D is undetermined. CDR3 length equals 14 residues. CDR1 and CDR2 (germline): SGHRS, YFSETQ. The V end lost 3 bases, the J end lost 1 base, and 10 bases lay between the germline ends.

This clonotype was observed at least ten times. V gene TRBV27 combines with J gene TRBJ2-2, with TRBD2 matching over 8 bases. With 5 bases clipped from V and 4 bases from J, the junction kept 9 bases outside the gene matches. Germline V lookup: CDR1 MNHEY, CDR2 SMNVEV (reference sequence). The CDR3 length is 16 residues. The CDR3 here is CASSPGTRRSTGELFF. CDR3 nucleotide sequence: TGTGCCAGCAGTCCCGGGACTAGGCGTAGCACCGGGGAGCTGTTTTTT.

The CDR3 DNA follows: TGTGCCGCAGGGGTCATTTCCGACACCGGGGAGCTGTTTTTT. Amino acid sequence: CAAGVISDTGELFF. The chain has TRBV15 and TRBJ2-2, with TRBD1 as a possible D gene (6 bases). The V and J ends lost 11 bases and 3 bases respectively, with 16 bases between them. The CDR3 loop spans 14 amino acids. CDR1 is LNHNV, CDR2 YYDKDF, per germline (reference sequence).

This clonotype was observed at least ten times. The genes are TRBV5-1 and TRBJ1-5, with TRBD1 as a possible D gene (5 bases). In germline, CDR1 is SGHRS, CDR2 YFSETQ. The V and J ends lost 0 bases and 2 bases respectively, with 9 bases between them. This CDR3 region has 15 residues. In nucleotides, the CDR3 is TGCGCCAGCAGCTTGGGAGGGGCGGGCAATCAGCCCCAGCATTTT. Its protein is CASSLGGAGNQPQHF.

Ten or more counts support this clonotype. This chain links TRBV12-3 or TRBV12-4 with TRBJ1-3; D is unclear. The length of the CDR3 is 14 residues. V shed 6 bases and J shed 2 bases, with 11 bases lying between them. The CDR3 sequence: CASSTLLPGNTIYF. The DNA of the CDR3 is TGTGCCAGCAGCACCCTTCTCCCTGGAAACACCATATATTTT.